This is a list of T cell receptor beta chains from one sample in a study of cytomegalovirus exposure and HLA in healthy donors. This table comes from immunoSEQ multiplex PCR, and its TCRdb copy is limited to in-frame clones, with some not included. The sample contains about 130,000 clones, approximately 84% of which appear only once. Sequenced: PBMCs. The receptor set was obtained from a woman between 40 and 55 years old in good health and CMV-seronegative. Both conserved end residues are trimmed from each CDR3. Some rows mark clone size as missing; the rest say once, few, many or name a class of expanded clone.

clone_size: .; cdr3_length: 10; v_call: TRBV10-3; j_call: TRBJ2-1; cdr3_aa: ATCQTPGEQF
clone_size: few; cdr3_length: 12; v_call: TRBV6-5; j_call: TRBJ2-7; cdr3_aa: ASTKDGNPYEQY
clone_size: .; cdr3_length: 13; v_call: TRBV7-8; j_call: TRBJ2-5; cdr3_aa: ASSGPGGAEETQY
clone_size: .; cdr3_length: 13; v_call: TRBV5-1; j_call: TRBJ2-1; cdr3_aa: ASSYRVDSYNEQF
clone_size: .; cdr3_length: 10; v_call: TRBV10-1; j_call: TRBJ2-1; cdr3_aa: ASSDNYNEQF
clone_size: .; cdr3_length: 13; v_call: TRBV19; j_call: TRBJ2-7; cdr3_aa: ASSPRDRGTYEQY
clone_size: .; cdr3_length: 10; v_call: TRBV2; j_call: TRBJ2-7; cdr3_aa: AGRADSYEQY
clone_size: few; cdr3_length: 13; v_call: TRBV19; j_call: TRBJ2-7; cdr3_aa: ASKVRAGGYYEQY
clone_size: once; cdr3_length: 12; v_call: TRBV27; j_call: TRBJ1-6; cdr3_aa: ASARDRRNSPLH
clone_size: .; cdr3_length: 13; v_call: TRBV6-6; j_call: TRBJ2-3; cdr3_aa: ASRSGTGSPDTQY
clone_size: .; cdr3_length: 14; v_call: TRBV7-6; j_call: TRBJ1-2; cdr3_aa: ASSLGPEDRPYGYT
clone_size: .; cdr3_length: 13; v_call: TRBV5-1; j_call: TRBJ2-1; cdr3_aa: ASSLTSFSLSEQF
clone_size: .; cdr3_length: 11; v_call: TRBV5-6; j_call: TRBJ2-5; cdr3_aa: ASSLDQGETQY
clone_size: .; cdr3_length: 11; v_call: TRBV28; j_call: TRBJ2-2; cdr3_aa: ASGQQNTGELF
clone_size: few; cdr3_length: 12; v_call: TRBV11-2; j_call: TRBJ1-1; cdr3_aa: ASSSTGANTEAF
clone_size: once; cdr3_length: 14; v_call: TRBV10-3; j_call: TRBJ1-4; cdr3_aa: AISESGGRRNEKLF
clone_size: .; cdr3_length: 13; v_call: TRBV6-6; j_call: TRBJ1-2; cdr3_aa: ASSLNDRGGFGYT
clone_size: few; cdr3_length: 12; v_call: TRBV6-5; j_call: TRBJ2-1; cdr3_aa: ASSEDGGGNEQF
clone_size: .; cdr3_length: 14; v_call: TRBV21-1; j_call: TRBJ2-1; cdr3_aa: ASSKGPSGQSNEQF
clone_size: once; cdr3_length: 13; v_call: TRBV18; j_call: TRBJ1-5; cdr3_aa: ASSPNEGGNQPQH
clone_size: .; cdr3_length: 13; v_call: TRBV27; j_call: TRBJ2-7; cdr3_aa: ASGPGGLSLGEQY
clone_size: few; cdr3_length: 12; v_call: TRBV18; j_call: TRBJ1-1; cdr3_aa: ASSQDKSVREAF
clone_size: .; cdr3_length: 15; v_call: TRBV5-1; j_call: TRBJ2-7; cdr3_aa: ASSQPGLAAYSYEQY
clone_size: once; cdr3_length: 14; v_call: TRBV6-1; j_call: TRBJ1-5; cdr3_aa: ASSESDRGRGKPQH
clone_size: .; cdr3_length: 11; v_call: TRBV6-1; j_call: TRBJ1-1; cdr3_aa: ASTQRPNTEAF
clone_size: .; cdr3_length: 13; v_call: TRBV5-1; j_call: TRBJ2-7; cdr3_aa: ASSLSPGDPYEQY
clone_size: .; cdr3_length: 14; v_call: TRBV10-2; j_call: TRBJ2-2; cdr3_aa: ASSVASGGVTGELF
clone_size: .; cdr3_length: 12; v_call: TRBV5-1; j_call: TRBJ1-1; cdr3_aa: ASSWTDRGKRAF
clone_size: few; cdr3_length: 12; v_call: TRBV7-8; j_call: TRBJ1-1; cdr3_aa: ASTSTGMNTEAF
clone_size: .; cdr3_length: 12; v_call: TRBV5-1; j_call: TRBJ1-6; cdr3_aa: ASSLSTGNSPLH
clone_size: .; cdr3_length: 15; v_call: TRBV28; j_call: TRBJ2-3; cdr3_aa: ASSPRTSGGHLDTQY
clone_size: .; cdr3_length: 11; v_call: TRBV7-8; j_call: TRBJ2-3; cdr3_aa: ASSSSSPNTQY
clone_size: once; cdr3_length: 8; v_call: TRBV20-1; j_call: TRBJ1-1; cdr3_aa: SAPKTLAF
clone_size: .; cdr3_length: 13; v_call: TRBV27; j_call: TRBJ1-6; cdr3_aa: ASSPSWGANSPLH
clone_size: .; cdr3_length: 13; v_call: TRBV25-1; j_call: TRBJ2-2; cdr3_aa: ASTHRDRVTGELF
clone_size: .; cdr3_length: 13; v_call: TRBV6-5; j_call: TRBJ2-5; cdr3_aa: ASRRQTGGQETQY
clone_size: .; cdr3_length: 12; v_call: TRBV28; j_call: TRBJ1-1; cdr3_aa: ASSPKAGNTEAF
clone_size: .; cdr3_length: 16; v_call: TRBV15; j_call: TRBJ2-2; cdr3_aa: ATSGFSTGTGGTGELF
clone_size: once; cdr3_length: 13; v_call: TRBV7-9; j_call: TRBJ2-3; cdr3_aa: ASSFGGVGTDTQY
clone_size: .; cdr3_length: 12; v_call: TRBV5-6; j_call: TRBJ2-5; cdr3_aa: ASSLATGWETQY
clone_size: few; cdr3_length: 12; v_call: TRBV6-6; j_call: TRBJ1-4; cdr3_aa: ASGVRDSYEKLF
clone_size: .; cdr3_length: 12; v_call: TRBV7-6; j_call: TRBJ2-5; cdr3_aa: ASSLSGSGETQY
clone_size: .; cdr3_length: 13; v_call: TRBV7-3; j_call: TRBJ2-1; cdr3_aa: ASSPNGAHGNEQF
clone_size: .; cdr3_length: 14; v_call: TRBV5-8; j_call: TRBJ2-7; cdr3_aa: ASSLTRDFYSYEQY
clone_size: few; cdr3_length: 11; v_call: TRBV7-3; j_call: TRBJ1-6; cdr3_aa: ASSLARDSPLH
clone_size: .; cdr3_length: 12; v_call: TRBV6-5; j_call: TRBJ1-1; cdr3_aa: ASSFQGANTEAF
clone_size: .; cdr3_length: 12; v_call: TRBV30; j_call: TRBJ2-7; cdr3_aa: AWGGTLIPYEQY
clone_size: .; cdr3_length: 10; v_call: TRBV30; j_call: TRBJ1-1; cdr3_aa: AWSVGGGEAF
clone_size: .; cdr3_length: 12; v_call: TRBV27; j_call: TRBJ2-5; cdr3_aa: ASSSGQGKEEQY
clone_size: .; cdr3_length: 12; v_call: TRBV7-9; j_call: TRBJ2-7; cdr3_aa: ASSVSGTRYEQC
clone_size: .; cdr3_length: 12; v_call: TRBV10-2; j_call: TRBJ2-7; cdr3_aa: ASSDRLLSGEQY
clone_size: once; cdr3_length: 15; v_call: TRBV2; j_call: TRBJ2-7; cdr3_aa: ASSEGRLAGGTYEQY
clone_size: .; cdr3_length: 14; v_call: TRBV5-4; j_call: TRBJ2-3; cdr3_aa: ASSLERGSFPDTQY
clone_size: .; cdr3_length: 13; v_call: TRBV5-1; j_call: TRBJ1-3; cdr3_aa: ASTNSAFSGNTIY
clone_size: .; cdr3_length: 11; v_call: TRBV11-3; j_call: TRBJ2-1; cdr3_aa: ASSFFGGNEQF
clone_size: few; cdr3_length: 13; v_call: TRBV14; j_call: TRBJ1-1; cdr3_aa: ASSQTGGADTEAF
clone_size: once; cdr3_length: 15; v_call: TRBV27; j_call: TRBJ2-4; cdr3_aa: ASRGLGRGLAKNIQY
clone_size: .; cdr3_length: 13; v_call: TRBV7-9; j_call: TRBJ2-3; cdr3_aa: ASSLVGLAGDTQY
clone_size: few; cdr3_length: 12; v_call: TRBV6-5; j_call: TRBJ1-1; cdr3_aa: GTGTGGEGTEAF